The sequence of this T cell receptor (beta chain) was determined in a study of blood T cell repertoires in COVID-19. Clinical history as reported by participants underpinned cohort assignment. Germline CDR1 reads SEHNR; CDR2 reads FQNEAQ (reference sequence). V gave up 4 bases and J gave up 1 base; unmatched junction bases: 15. The CDR3 contains 19 residues. Libraries were prepared by immunoSEQ multiplex PCR; TCRdb keeps only in-frame clonotypes and omits some of them. The table includes fewer than 200,000 clones, around four fifths detected once. The receptor was derived from a woman aged 45 to 65 who had recovered from COVID-19. The sample comprised PBMCs or T cells enriched from blood (not recorded which). The chain carries TRBV7-9 and TRBJ1-4; 7 bases are shared with TRBD1. The CDR3 DNA sequence: TGTGCCAGCAGCTCTCGGACAGGACGCCAGCCTGAAACTAATGAAAAACTGTTTTTT. Its translation: CASSSRTGRQPETNEKLFF.